A single sample is the source of the 15 T cell receptor beta chains below, sequenced in a study of regulatory T cells in long-lasting Graves disease (dated by TCRdb to the early 2020s). The library was made by multiplex PCR. Sequencing instrument: Illumina HiSeq 4000. To build TCR beta libraries, CDR3 regions were amplified by Arm-PCR using iRepertoire HTBI primers. TCRdb reprocessed the public reads (quality trimming at Q25 with fastp, clone calling with MiXCR) and kept in-frame beta chains. All rows with the same CDR3 protein become a single entry with the most common DNA and genes. The sample has over 400,000 distinct CDR3 sequences on record, 11% to 15% of them singletons. The ten largest clones add up to roughly a sixth of the sample. According to the study, the label for this sample's time point signals: newly diagnosed GD, antithyroid drugs for less than 3 months. For both TCR sequencing and RNA sequencing, RNA was extracted from PBMCs using TRIzol.

The same data also went into a second study, on T cells in Graves' hyperthyroidism and ophthalmopathy.

Sample: peripheral blood mononuclear cells (PBMCs), taken at new diagnosis, from a patient treated with antithyroid drugs. These receptors originate from a woman aged 50 to 60 with Graves disease. Donor details come from another sample of the same person, matched by shared clones.

This clonotype was picked up many times. This chain uses TRBV30 with TRBJ1-1, with a tentative D call TRBD1 (5 bases). Trimming took 1 base from V and 4 from J, leaving 7 bases between them. The CDR3 sequence is 12 residues long. CDR1 and CDR2 (germline): GTSNPN, SVGIG (reference sequence). CDR3 DNA: TGTGCCTGGAGTGCTGGGGGCACTGAAGCTTTCTTT. Translation gives CAWSAGGTEAFF.

V and J are TRBV4-1 and TRBJ2-1; 11 positions match TRBD2. V dropped 0 bases and J dropped 1; count of bases not matched to a gene: 8. CDR3 length: 19 amino acids. CDR1 and CDR2 (germline): MGHRA, YSYEKL. The CDR3 DNA reads as TGCGCCAGCAGCCAAGATCGTACCCGACTAGCGGGATCCTACAATGAGCAGTTCTTC. Its translation is CASSQDRTRLAGSYNEQFF.

This clonotype came up many times. CDR3 sequence reads: CASSESGEGSSYEQYF. The CDR3 nucleotides read TGCGCCAGCAGTGAGTCGGGGGAGGGAAGCTCCTACGAGCAGTACTTC. This chain links TRBV10-1 with TRBJ2-7; TRBD2 aligns across 7 bases. Germline CDR1 reads WNHNN; CDR2 reads SYGVQD (reference sequence). The junction had 5 bases not matched to a gene; V was cut back by 0 bases and J by 0 bases. This CDR3 is 16 amino acids long.

This chain uses TRBV2 with TRBJ2-5; 7 bases align to TRBD1. Germline values: CDR1 SNHLY, CDR2 FYNNEI. V dropped 8 bases and J dropped 0; count of bases not matched to a gene: 12. This CDR3 is built from 16 residues. CDR3 coding DNA: TGTGCCAGCTACAGTATCTCCGGGACAGACCAAGAGACCCAGTACTTC. Its protein product is CASYSISGTDQETQYF. Supplemented by reference TRBV2 and TRBJ2-5, the full variable domain reads EPEVTQTPSHQVTQMGQEVILRCVPISNHLYFYWYRQILGQKVEFLVSFYNNEISEKSEIFDDQFSVERPDGSNFTLKIRSTKLEDSAMYFCASYSISGTDQETQYFGPGTRLLVL.

This clonotype was found many times. The chain joins TRBV30 to TRBJ1-1; no reliable D call. This CDR3 has 14 residues. The germline CDR1 and CDR2 sequences are GTSNPN and SVGIG (reference sequence). The V and J ends lost 4 bases and 0 bases respectively, with 12 bases between them. The CDR3 sequence is CAWMPRVMNTEAFF. Here the CDR3 DNA reads TGTGCCTGGATGCCTCGGGTAATGAACACTGAAGCTTTCTTT.

This clonotype was detected ten times or more. The CDR3 reads CASRLAGGSGANVLTF. DNA for the CDR3: TGTGCCAGCAGACTAGCGGGTGGCTCTGGGGCCAACGTCCTGACTTTC. The chain links TRBV7-3 to TRBJ2-6, with TRBD2 matching over 9 bases. V shed 6 bases, J shed 0 bases, and the junction held 3 bases outside the gene matches. This CDR3 region has 16 residues. The germline CDR1 and CDR2 sequences are SGHTA and FQGTGA. Based on the CDR3 plus reference TRBV7-3 and TRBJ2-6, the full variable domain is GAGVSQTPSNKVTEKGKYVELRCDPISGHTALYWYRQSLGQGPEFLIYFQGTGAADDSGLPNDRFFAVRPEGSVSTLKIQRTERGDSAVYLCASRLAGGSGANVLTFGAGSRLTVL.

This clonotype was recorded many times. This sequence joins TRBV19 and TRBJ2-5; TRBD1 might be the D (6 bases). V lost 4 bases to trimming and J lost 5 bases, with 17 bases between them. This CDR3 contains 15 residues. CDR1 is LNHDA and CDR2 is SQIVND in the germline V gene (reference sequence). The DNA of the CDR3 is TGTGCCAGTAGTAAGACGGGCAGGGGTGGGGAGACCCAGTACTTC. Its translation is CASSKTGRGGETQYF.

This clonotype was counted at least ten times. The V gene is TRBV11-2, the J gene TRBJ2-5; TRBD1 aligns across 11 bases. The CDR3 contains 15 residues. With 5 bases clipped from V and 5 bases from J, the junction kept 7 bases outside the gene matches. CDR1 and CDR2 (germline): SGHAT, FQNNGV. The CDR3 nucleotides are TGTGCCAGCAGCCAGGACAGGGGGCTTCTGGAGACCCAGTACTTC. Translated, it gives CASSQDRGLLETQYF.

V and J are TRBV9 and TRBJ2-1; D gene unclear. Looked up from germline, CDR1 is SGDLS and CDR2 is YYNGEE. V gave up 0 bases and J gave up 9 bases, with 7 bases separating them. The CDR3 runs to 12 residues. CDR3 protein: CASSVDPVEQFF. The CDR3 bases are TGTGCCAGCAGCGTAGATCCAGTTGAGCAGTTCTTC. Complete variable domain (other parts from reference TRBV9 and TRBJ2-1): DSGVTQTPKHLITATGQRVTLRCSPRSGDLSVYWYQQSLDQGLQFLIQYYNGEERAKGNILERFSAQQFPDLHSELNLSSLELGDSALYFCASSVDPVEQFFGPGTRLTVL.

This clonotype was observed at least ten times. The CDR3 region is CAIRTGSQETQYF. The CDR3 DNA follows: TGTGCCATCAGGACAGGGTCGCAAGAGACCCAGTACTTC. V gene TRBV10-3 combines with J gene TRBJ2-5; 7 positions agree with TRBD1. The junction had 3 bases not matched to a gene; V was cut back by 6 bases and J by 2 bases. There are 13 residues in the CDR3. CDR1 and CDR2 from the germline V gene are ENHRY and SYGVKD.

The chain uses TRBV5-1 and TRBJ1-6; weak D call: TRBD1 (6 bases). The germline gives CDR1 SGHRS, CDR2 YFSETQ. The CDR3 is 16 amino acids. V was shortened by 0 bases and J by 2 bases, with 9 bases between the two germline ends. The CDR3 DNA follows: TGCGCCAGCAGCTTGGGGGACAACGCCTATAATTCACCCCTCCACTTT. This sequence encodes CASSLGDNAYNSPLHF.

This clonotype was detected ten times or more. This sequence joins TRBV28 and TRBJ2-7; D is tentatively TRBD1 or TRBD2 (7 bases each). Germline V gives CDR1 MDHEN, CDR2 SYDVKM. The CDR3 sequence is 14 residues long. Trimming cost V 8 bases and J 2 bases, with 16 bases left between them. CDR3 protein: CASSQGGGTYEQYF. CDR3 DNA sequence: TGTGCCAGCTCCCAGGGGGGGGGAACCTACGAGCAGTACTTC.

This clonotype has a handful of counts. The chain uses TRBV10-1 and TRBJ1-5, with 7 bases matching TRBD1. Germline lookup yields CDR1 WNHNN and CDR2 SYGVQD (reference sequence). This CDR3 has 15 residues. With 8 bases clipped from V and 0 bases from J, the junction kept 7 bases outside the gene matches. CDR3 nucleotides: TGCGCCAGCGGCCGGGACAGATATAGCAATCAGCCCCAGCATTTT. Its translation is CASGRDRYSNQPQHF.

This clonotype was picked up many times. The chain combines TRBV6-2 or TRBV6-3 with TRBJ2-7; tentatively, D is TRBD2 (6 bases). The V end was cut by 3 bases, the J end by 2 bases, with 17 bases between. The CDR3 contains 16 residues. Looked up from germline, CDR1 is MNHEY and CDR2 is SVGEGT. CDR3 DNA: TGTGCCAGCAGTTATGCGGCCGGGACTGGAGCCTACGAGCAGTACTTC. Translated: CASSYAAGTGAYEQYF.

Many counts were recorded for this clonotype. This chain links TRBV28 with TRBJ2-1, with 9 bases that match TRBD2. Germline values: CDR1 MDHEN, CDR2 SYDVKM. The CDR3 sequence is 15 residues long. J was trimmed by 7 bases and V by 5 bases; bases with no gene match: 9. The CDR3 DNA reads as TGTGCCAGCAGTAATTTGGCGGGAGGGTTAAATGAGCAGTTCTTC. Its protein is CASSNLAGGLNEQFF.